The clone carrying this TCR beta chain appeared a few times. Its matching antigen is unknown. V was pared by 0 bases and J by 0 bases, with 9 bases between. Germline assignment: CDR1 LNHNV and CDR2 YYDKDF (reference sequence). The CDR3 is 15 residues long. Only in-frame clones appear in the TCRdb table, and some are missing; sequencing was by immunoSEQ multiplex PCR. Seen here are 4,900 or so clones, more than 75% observed once, and the top ten hold around 11%. After pathologic assessment, macro-dissection selected premalignant or tumor cells for extraction. The data stem from a study of immune evolution from preneoplasia to lung adenocarcinoma. Overall study results and limits: Clonality was highest in normal lung, lower in later-stage lesions apparently.

Sequenced material: FFPE minimally invasive lung adenocarcinoma tissue. The J gene is TRBJ2-7, the V gene TRBV15; unclear D gene. The receptor was derived from a person aged 55 to 79 with lung adenocarcinoma. CDR3 DNA sequence: TGTGCCACCAGCAGAGAAGGAGCGAGCTCCTACGAGCAGTACTTC. This gives the protein CATSREGASSYEQYF.